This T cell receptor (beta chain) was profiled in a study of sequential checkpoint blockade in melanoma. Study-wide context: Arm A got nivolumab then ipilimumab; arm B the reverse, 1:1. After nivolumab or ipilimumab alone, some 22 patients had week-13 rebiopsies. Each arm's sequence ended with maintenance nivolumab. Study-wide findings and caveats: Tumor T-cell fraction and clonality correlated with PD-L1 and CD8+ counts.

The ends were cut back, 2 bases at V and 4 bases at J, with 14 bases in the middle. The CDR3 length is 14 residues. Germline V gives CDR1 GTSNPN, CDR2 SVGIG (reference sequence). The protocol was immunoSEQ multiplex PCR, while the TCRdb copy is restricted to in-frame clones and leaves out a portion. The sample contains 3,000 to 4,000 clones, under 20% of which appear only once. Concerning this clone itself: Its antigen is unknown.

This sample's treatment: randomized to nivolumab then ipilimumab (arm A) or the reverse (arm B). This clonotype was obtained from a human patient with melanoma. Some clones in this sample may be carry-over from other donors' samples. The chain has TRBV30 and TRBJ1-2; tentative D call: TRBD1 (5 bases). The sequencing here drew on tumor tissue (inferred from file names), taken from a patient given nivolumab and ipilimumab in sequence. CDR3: CAWSLAIDSYGYTF. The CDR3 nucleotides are TGTGCCTGGAGTCTCGCCATAGACAGCTATGGCTACACCTTC.